A single sample gave rise to the 18 T cell receptor beta chains below, sequenced in a study of cytomegalovirus exposure and HLA in healthy donors. The PCR ran on 60 Vbeta and 13 Jbeta primers. Generated by immunoSEQ multiplex PCR, the TCRdb table keeps only in-frame clones and is missing some. The sample records approximately 80,000 clones, roughly 70% being singletons. Sequencing input: PBMCs. The origin of the receptors is a man younger than 45 in good health and CMV-seropositive.

The gene calls are TRBV5-1 and TRBJ2-2; 11 bases align to TRBD2. V lost 4 bases, J lost 5 bases, and 7 bases stayed unmatched. The germline V gene encodes CDR1 SGHRS and CDR2 YFSETQ. The CDR3 is 16 amino acids. The CDR3: CASSPGTSGMTGELFF. The CDR3 bases are TGCGCCAGCAGCCCCGGGACTAGCGGTATGACCGGGGAGCTGTTTTTT. The variable domain in full, with the rest retrieved from reference TRBV5-1 and TRBJ2-2, is KAGVTQTPRYLIKTRGQQVTLSCSPISGHRSVSWYQQTPGQGLQFLFEYFSETQRNKGNFPGRFSGRQFSNSRSEMNVSTLELGDSALYLCASSPGTSGMTGELFFGEGSRLTVL.

The rearrangement joins TRBV6-6 to TRBJ1-1, with TRBD1 as a possible D gene (6 bases). Per the germline V gene, CDR1 is MNHNY and CDR2 is SVGAGI (reference sequence). With 5 bases removed from V and 5 bases from J, the gap between germline ends came to 15 bases. This CDR3 has 14 residues. CDR3 residues: CASSPGGRWTEAFF. CDR3 in DNA: TGTGCCAGCAGTCCGGGGGGGCGGTGGACTGAAGCTTTCTTT.

J is TRBJ2-7 and V is TRBV5-4, with a tentative D call TRBD2 (6 bases). Germline CDR1 SGHNT, CDR2 YYREEE (reference sequence). The CDR3 consists of 16 residues. The V and J ends lost 4 bases and 6 bases respectively, with 23 bases between them. The CDR3 nucleotides read TGTGCCAGCAGCCCTGACCCGACAGCCCCGGGAGCCGAGCAGTACTTC. This sequence encodes CASSPDPTAPGAEQYF.

V usage is TRBV28 and J usage is TRBJ2-7; TRBD1 aligns across 7 bases. The CDR3 is 15 residues long. Germline V gene sequence: CDR1 MDHEN, CDR2 SYDVKM. V was clipped by 1 base and J by 4 bases; unmatched bases: 7. CDR3 protein: CASSLSGTVIYEQYF. The DNA of the CDR3 is TGTGCCAGCAGTTTATCCGGGACAGTTATATACGAGCAGTACTTC.

This chain links TRBV7-8 with TRBJ2-7; perhaps TRBD2 as D (5 bases). This CDR3 contains 12 residues. Germline CDR1 is SGHVS and CDR2 is FQNEAQ. The germline V and J ends were trimmed by 5 bases and 7 bases, with 12 bases remaining between them. This CDR3 is CASSQWEREQYF. CDR3 sequence (DNA): TGTGCCAGCAGCCAGTGGGAGAGGGAGCAGTACTTC.

The chain joins TRBV30 to TRBJ2-7; 8 bases map to TRBD1. CDR1 is GTSNPN, CDR2 SVGIG, per germline (reference sequence). The CDR3 covers 20 residues. Trimming at V came to 0 bases and at J to 0 bases, leaving 19 bases not matched to a gene. The CDR3 DNA follows: TGTGCCTGGAGTGTGAAGACCGGGACAGGACCAAGCCGAACCTCCTACGAGCAGTACTTC. This codes for CAWSVKTGTGPSRTSYEQYF.

V and J are TRBV15 and TRBJ2-7; no reliable D call. The germline gives CDR1 LNHNV, CDR2 YYDKDF (reference sequence). V lost 5 bases and J 1 base, leaving 15 bases between the germline ends. The CDR3 contains 15 residues. The CDR3 bases are TGTGCCACCAGCTCCCAAAGACAAATTTCCTACGAGCAGTACTTC. Translating it yields CATSSQRQISYEQYF.

The V gene is TRBV5-1, the J gene TRBJ1-5, with D tentatively TRBD1 (5 bases). CDR1 and CDR2 from the germline V gene are SGHRS and YFSETQ. The CDR3 runs 14 residues. Trimming shortened V by 0 bases and J by 5 bases, and 9 bases separated the two germline ends. Here the CDR3 reads CASSLDTGYQPQHF. The CDR3 DNA follows: TGCGCCAGCAGCTTGGATACAGGCTATCAGCCCCAGCATTTT.

This clone is medium-sized by share. This rearrangement joins TRBV28 to TRBJ2-7, with D unresolved. V was clipped by 3 bases and J by 3 bases, with 6 bases between them. Per germline, CDR1 MDHEN and CDR2 SYDVKM. The CDR3 covers 12 residues. This chain's CDR3 is CASSLSFYEQYF. CDR3 coding DNA: TGTGCCAGCAGTTTGTCCTTCTACGAGCAGTACTTC. Filled out from reference TRBV28 and TRBJ2-7, the complete variable domain reads DVKVTQSSRYLVKRTGEKVFLECVQDMDHENMFWYRQDPGLGLRLIYFSYDVKMKEKGDIPEGYSVSREKKERFSLILESASTNQTSMYLCASSLSFYEQYFGPGTRLTVT.

This sequence joins TRBV7-3 and TRBJ2-2, with D perhaps TRBD2 (6 bases). The V end was cut by 1 base, the J end by 10 bases, with 10 bases between. The V gene's germline CDR1 is SGHTA and CDR2 FQGTGA. This CDR3 region has 13 residues. Here the CDR3 reads CASSLMWGEELFF. The DNA for the CDR3 is TGTGCCAGCAGCTTAATGTGGGGGGAGGAGCTGTTTTTT.

This clone turned up a few times. The chain is built from TRBV11-2 and TRBJ1-6; D might be TRBD1 (6 bases). Trimming shortened V by 0 bases and J by 3 bases, and 9 bases separated the two germline ends. Germline CDR1 SGHAT, CDR2 FQNNGV. CDR3 length: 16 amino acids. CDR3 region: CASSLEGAFYNSPLHF. Written as DNA, the CDR3 is TGTGCCAGCAGCTTAGAGGGGGCGTTCTATAATTCACCCCTCCACTTT.

The chain combines TRBV6-6 with TRBJ1-2; no definite D call. From germline, CDR1 is MNHNY and CDR2 SVGAGI (reference sequence). This CDR3 has 15 residues. V lost 7 bases and J lost 8, with 23 bases in between. The CDR3 coding sequence is TGTGCCAGCACTCTCCTGTTACGGGGAGAAAACGGCTACACCTTC. Its translation is CASTLLLRGENGYTF.

The chain recombines TRBV5-8 with TRBJ1-4; D remains unclear. CDR3 length equals 14 residues. Trimming took 0 bases from V and 10 from J, leaving 13 bases between them. Germline lookup yields CDR1 SGHTS and CDR2 YDEGEE. CDR3 nucleotide sequence: TGTGCCAGCAGCTTGGAACATGTAGGCGGAAAACTGTTTTTT. Its protein is CASSLEHVGGKLFF.

CDR3 residues: CASFSGAEAFF. The CDR3 bases are TGTGCCAGCTTCTCCGGGGCTGAAGCTTTCTTT. The V gene is TRBV7-9, the J gene TRBJ1-1; no definite D call. The CDR3 is made up of 11 amino acids. Trimming cost V 8 bases and J 6 bases, with 10 bases left between them. The V gene's germline CDR1 is SEHNR and CDR2 FQNEAQ (reference sequence).

V gene TRBV30 combines with J gene TRBJ2-1, with 12 nucleotides matching TRBD1. CDR3 length: 14 amino acids. CDR1 and CDR2 from the germline V gene are GTSNPN and SVGIG (reference sequence). V gave up 2 bases and J gave up 9 bases; unmatched junction bases: 5. Here the CDR3 reads CAWSPGQGAGEQFF. As DNA, the CDR3 is TGTGCCTGGAGTCCGGGACAGGGGGCAGGTGAGCAGTTCTTC.

This sequence joins TRBV10-3 and TRBJ1-5; D gene ambiguous. CDR1 is ENHRY, CDR2 SYGVKD, per germline. This CDR3 has 14 residues. V gave up 10 bases and J gave up 0 bases, with 13 bases separating them. The CDR3 nucleotides read TGTGCCAGCCAGGTCTCGGATAGCAATCAGCCCCAGCATTTT. Protein: CASQVSDSNQPQHF.

This clone was seen only a few times. The chain couples TRBV28 to TRBJ2-6, with a tentative D call TRBD1 (5 bases). The CDR3 sequence is 16 residues long. V was pared by 7 bases and J by 0 bases, with 13 bases between. CDR1 is MDHEN and CDR2 is SYDVKM in the germline V gene. CDR3 nucleotides: TGTGCCAGCATGGCCAGGGATAGCTCTGGGGCCAACGTCCTGACTTTC. Its protein is CASMARDSSGANVLTF.

This clone was seen once. The J gene is TRBJ2-5, the V gene TRBV6-6; D perhaps matches TRBD2 (6 bases). Trimming took off 5 bases at V and 2 bases at J, with 12 bases between the two ends. The germline V gene has CDR1 MNHNY and CDR2 SVGAGI (reference sequence). The CDR3 sequence is 14 residues long. The CDR3 sequence is CASSTPGLQETQYF. CDR3 coding DNA: TGTGCCAGCAGTACGCCGGGACTTCAAGAGACCCAGTACTTC.